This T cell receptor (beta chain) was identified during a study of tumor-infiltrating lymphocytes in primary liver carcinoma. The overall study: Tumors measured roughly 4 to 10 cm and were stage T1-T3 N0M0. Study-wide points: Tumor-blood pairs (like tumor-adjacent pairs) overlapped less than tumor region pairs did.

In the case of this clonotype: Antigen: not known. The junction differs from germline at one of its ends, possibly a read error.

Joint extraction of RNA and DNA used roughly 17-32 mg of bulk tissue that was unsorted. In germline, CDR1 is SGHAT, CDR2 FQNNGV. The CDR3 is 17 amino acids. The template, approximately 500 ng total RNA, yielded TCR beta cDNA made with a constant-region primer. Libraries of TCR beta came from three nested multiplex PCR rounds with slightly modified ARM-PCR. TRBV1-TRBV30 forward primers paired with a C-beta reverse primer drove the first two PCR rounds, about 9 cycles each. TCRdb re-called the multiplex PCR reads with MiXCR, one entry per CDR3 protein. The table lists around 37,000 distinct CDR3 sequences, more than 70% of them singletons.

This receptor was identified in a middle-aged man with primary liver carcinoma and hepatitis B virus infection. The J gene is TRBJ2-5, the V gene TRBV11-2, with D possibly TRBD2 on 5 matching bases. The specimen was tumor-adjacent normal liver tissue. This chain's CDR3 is CAGSLRLTGDSSETQHF. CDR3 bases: TGTGCCGGCAGCTTAAGACTAACGGGTGACTCGAGCGAGACCCAGCACTTC.